What follows are 5 T cell receptor beta chains derived from one specimen sequenced in a study of T-cell memory formation after mild COVID-19. MiXCR, run by TCRdb on the 5' RACE reads, gives a single entry per CDR3 protein. The sample has under 300,000 distinct CDR3 sequences, about 17% seen once; the top ten hold 20% to 25%. Sample: PBMCs or a T cell subset sorted from them (not recorded which). The receptors here all came from a man between 18 and 29 years old who had mild COVID-19 (a few samples of this study predate the infection). Cell type and time point are not known.

The J gene is TRBJ2-5, the V gene TRBV27; 12 bases are shared with TRBD2. The J segment lost 6 bases and the V segment lost 5 bases, leaving 7 bases of the junction unmatched. The CDR3 is made up of 15 amino acids. CDR1 is MNHEY, CDR2 SMNVEV, per germline (reference sequence). The CDR3 DNA follows: TGTGCCAGCAGTAAGGGACTAGCGGGCGCTCAGACCCAGTACTTC. As protein: CASSKGLAGAQTQYF.

V and J are TRBV7-9 and TRBJ2-7; 11 bases are shared with TRBD2. V dropped 3 bases and J dropped 2; count of bases not matched to a gene: 3. This CDR3 has 15 residues. From germline, CDR1 is SEHNR and CDR2 FQNEAQ (reference sequence). The CDR3: CASSLLAGGAYEQYV. The CDR3 region has the DNA TGTGCCAGCAGCTTGCTAGCGGGGGGAGCCTACGAGCAGTACGTC.

V and J are TRBV27 and TRBJ1-4; TRBD1 aligns across 7 bases. Trimming at V came to 5 bases and at J to 7 bases, leaving 7 bases not matched to a gene. The CDR3 is made up of 14 amino acids. Germline assignment: CDR1 MNHEY and CDR2 SMNVEV (reference sequence). The CDR3 region is CASSPGTAPEKLFF. The CDR3 nucleotides are TGTGCCAGCAGTCCTGGGACAGCCCCTGAAAAACTGTTTTTT.

The chain recombines TRBV5-1 with TRBJ1-5; tentatively, D is TRBD1 (5 bases). There are 16 residues in the CDR3. Deletions cut 0 bases from V and 1 base from J, with 11 bases between. The germline gives CDR1 SGHRS, CDR2 YFSETQ. In DNA, the CDR3 is TGCGCCAGCAGCTTGGACCCTCAGGGAAGCAATCAGCCCCAGCATTTT. Residues: CASSLDPQGSNQPQHF.

This clonotype is a singleton in its sample. V gene TRBV7-3 combines with J gene TRBJ2-3; 8 positions agree with TRBD2. The CDR3 contains 14 residues. After removal of 5 bases from V and 5 bases from J, the junction contained 6 bases not matched to a gene. Germline V gene data show CDR1 as SGHTA and CDR2 as FQGTGA. This chain's CDR3 is CASSPTSVGDTQYF. The DNA for the CDR3 is TGTGCCAGCAGCCCGACTAGCGTTGGAGATACGCAGTATTTT.